This TCR beta chain was obtained from a study of blood T cell repertoires in COVID-19. The wider study: Both acute and convalescent COVID-19 samples were obtained from the United States, Italy and Spain. Sources were T cells, B-cell-depleted T cells, or PBMCs; the material itself was cDNA or gDNA.

In the original analysis: Researchers report that nucleated cell counts were estimated from reference gene primer amplification. This table comes from immunoSEQ multiplex PCR, and its TCRdb copy is limited to in-frame clones, with some not included. The DNA was the basis for D and trimming; V, J and clone size are from that table. The data contain about 100,000 clones, around 85% of them singletons. In germline, CDR1 is MNHEY, CDR2 SVGAGI. The V gene lost 8 bases and the J gene lost 1 base, with 14 bases spanning the gap. The CDR3 extends over 14 amino acids. The specimen sequenced was peripheral blood. The clonotype originates from a human donor in a cohort sampled during active COVID-19. The gene calls are TRBV6-5 and TRBJ1-1, with D tentatively TRBD1 (5 bases). CDR3 sequence (DNA): TGTGCCAGCTCTAAATGGGGGGAGAACACTGAAGCTTTCTTT. Protein product: CASSKWGENTEAFF.